The 18 T cell receptor beta chains reported below all come from one sample, sequenced in a study of T cell responses to AZD1222 COVID-19 vaccine. Produced via immunoSEQ multiplex PCR; TCRdb's table is partial and in-frame only. There are fewer than 110,000 clones in the sample; more than 70% occur only once, and roughly 1.4% lies in the top ten. The specimen comprised peripheral blood, sampled on day 0 of AZD1222 vaccination. These receptors all stem from an adult in good health.

The chain couples TRBV9 to TRBJ2-2, with 11 bases lining up with TRBD2. Germline V CDR1 and CDR2: SGDLS, YYNGEE. This CDR3 has 16 amino acids. Germline trimming cut 0 bases from V and 7 bases from J; bases unmatched to any gene: 5. CDR3 bases: TGTGCCAGCAGCGTAGAACTAGCGGGAGAGGTCGGGGAGCTGTTTTTT. Protein sequence: CASSVELAGEVGELFF. The complete variable domain, with remaining parts taken from reference TRBV9 and TRBJ2-2, reads DSGVTQTPKHLITATGQRVTLRCSPRSGDLSVYWYQQSLDQGLQFLIQYYNGEERAKGNILERFSAQQFPDLHSELNLSSLELGDSALYFCASSVELAGEVGELFFGEGSRLTVL.

The V gene is TRBV11-2, the J gene TRBJ2-2; possible D gene TRBD2, 6 bases. Trimming removed 5 bases from V and 7 bases from J, with 14 bases in between. Germline V gene sequence: CDR1 SGHAT, CDR2 FQNNGV. This CDR3 region has 14 residues. The CDR3 is CASSIGRSGGELFF. The CDR3 region has the DNA TGTGCCAGCAGCATCGGGAGATCGGGCGGGGAGCTGTTTTTT.

The DNA for the CDR3 is TGTGCCAGCAGTGAAGATAGTAGATACGGGCGGACCGGGGAGCTGTTTTTT. Protein: CASSEDSRYGRTGELFF. The J gene is TRBJ2-2, the V gene TRBV2; no firm D call. V dropped 1 base and J dropped 5 bases, with 17 bases sitting between them. Per germline, CDR1 SNHLY and CDR2 FYNNEI. The CDR3 is 17 residues long.

This rearrangement joins TRBV7-9 to TRBJ1-1, with 9 bases matching TRBD1. The germline V gene has CDR1 SEHNR and CDR2 FQNEAQ (reference sequence). The V and J ends lost 0 bases and 11 bases, in that order; junction bases with no gene match: 13. The CDR3 spans 16 residues. The CDR3, as DNA: TGTGCCAGCAGCTTAGCGGTAGGGACAGGGTCCCAGGAGGCTTTCTTT. Amino acid sequence: CASSLAVGTGSQEAFF.

The CDR3 DNA reads as TGTGCCAGCAGCACTCGTCTAGTGGTCACCGGGGAGCTGTTTTTT. Translated, it gives CASSTRLVVTGELFF. V gene TRBV7-9 combines with J gene TRBJ2-2, with D hard to call. V gave up 5 bases and J gave up 4 bases, with 14 bases separating them. Germline values: CDR1 SEHNR, CDR2 FQNEAQ (reference sequence). This CDR3 comprises 15 residues.

The chain employs TRBV11-2 and TRBJ2-1; a weak D match, TRBD2 (6 bases). Germline CDR1 reads SGHAT; CDR2 reads FQNNGV. This CDR3 is built from 13 residues. V was trimmed by 3 bases and J by 5 bases, leaving 8 bases between them. DNA of the CDR3: TGTGCCAGCAGCTTGGGGAGGAACAATGAGCAGTTCTTC. Protein product: CASSLGRNNEQFF.

J is TRBJ1-1 and V is TRBV5-4; possible D gene TRBD1, 5 bases. The V gene lost 2 bases and the J gene lost 7 bases, with 15 bases spanning the gap. The CDR3 loop spans 14 amino acids. The germline gives CDR1 SGHNT, CDR2 YYREEE (reference sequence). The CDR3 loop reads CASSFSGAPFEAFF. The CDR3 nucleotides are TGTGCCAGCAGCTTCTCCGGGGCCCCGTTTGAAGCTTTCTTT.

The chain employs TRBV27 and TRBJ1-1; TRBD1 is a possible D gene (5 bases). CDR3 length: 13 amino acids. Germline V gene data show CDR1 as MNHEY and CDR2 as SMNVEV (reference sequence). The V gene lost 4 bases and the J gene lost 2 bases, with 8 bases spanning the gap. CDR3 in amino acids: CASSWGPNTEAFF. The CDR3 region has the DNA TGTGCCAGCAGTTGGGGCCCAAACACTGAAGCTTTCTTT.

V usage is TRBV2 and J usage is TRBJ2-3; maybe TRBD2 (5 bases). CDR1 is SNHLY and CDR2 is FYNNEI in the germline V gene. Trimming cost V 8 bases and J 0 bases, with 9 bases left between them. The CDR3 consists of 13 residues. The chain's CDR3 is CASVRGSTDTQYF. The CDR3 DNA sequence: TGTGCCAGCGTTCGGGGTAGCACAGATACGCAGTATTTT. Complete variable domain (other parts from reference TRBV2 and TRBJ2-3): EPEVTQTPSHQVTQMGQEVILRCVPISNHLYFYWYRQILGQKVEFLVSFYNNEISEKSEIFDDQFSVERPDGSNFTLKIRSTKLEDSAMYFCASVRGSTDTQYFGPGTRLTVL.

The chain employs TRBV7-9 and TRBJ1-6; the D is unclear. Germline CDR1 and CDR2: SEHNR and FQNEAQ (reference sequence). The CDR3 runs 13 residues. Trimming took off 1 base at V and 8 bases at J, with 6 bases between the two ends. CDR3 DNA sequence: TGTGCCAGCAGCTTAGAGAGGGATTCACCCCTCCACTTT. It yields the protein CASSLERDSPLHF.

This clone was counted a few times. This chain connects TRBV6-5 to TRBJ1-5; D gene unclear. The CDR3 runs to 14 residues. Between the trimmed V and J ends, which lost 8 bases and 1 base, there was a span of 12 bases. Germline loops: CDR1 MNHEY, CDR2 SVGAGI. The CDR3 spells CASGRTWSNQPQHF. The CDR3 DNA is TGTGCCAGCGGGCGCACGTGGAGCAATCAGCCCCAGCATTTT.

CDR3 amino acids: CASSLAGADYTGELFF. Written as DNA, the CDR3 is TGTGCCAGCAGCCTAGCCGGAGCGGACTACACCGGGGAGCTGTTTTTT. V gene TRBV7-3 combines with J gene TRBJ2-2; D perhaps matches TRBD2 (5 bases). CDR3 length: 16 residues. Germline lookup yields CDR1 SGHTA and CDR2 FQGTGA. V was pared by 5 bases and J by 3 bases, with 16 bases between.

In this sample, this clone turned up once. The rearrangement links TRBV19 to TRBJ1-3, with 7 bases fitting TRBD1. The CDR3 length is 15 residues. CDR1 is LNHDA and CDR2 is SQIVND in the germline V gene (reference sequence). The V gene end was trimmed by 10 bases and the J gene end by 4 bases; junction bases not matched to a gene: 13. CDR3 residues: CATTKDRARGNTIYF. The CDR3 region has the DNA TGTGCCACGACCAAAGACAGGGCTAGAGGAAACACCATATATTTT.

The chain carries TRBV6-5 and TRBJ2-3; possible D gene TRBD1, 5 bases. Looked up from germline, CDR1 is MNHEY and CDR2 is SVGAGI. The CDR3 totals 15 residues. The V end lost 0 bases, the J end lost 2 bases, and 9 bases lay between the germline ends. In DNA form, the CDR3 reads TGTGCCAGCAGTTACTCGGCAGGGTTCACAGATACGCAGTATTTT. Amino acid sequence: CASSYSAGFTDTQYF.

The V call is TRBV10-3, the J call TRBJ2-7; D gene ambiguous. The CDR3 covers 13 residues. With 8 bases removed from V and 6 bases from J, the gap between germline ends came to 17 bases. CDR1 and CDR2 from the germline V gene are ENHRY and SYGVKD. The CDR3 reads CAIGYQPSSEQYF. Here the CDR3 DNA reads TGTGCCATCGGATATCAGCCATCGAGCGAGCAGTACTTC.

The chain uses TRBV13 and TRBJ1-6; D might be TRBD1 (5 bases). The V end was cut by 7 bases, the J end by 9 bases, with 13 bases between. Germline CDR1 PRHDT, CDR2 FYEKMQ (reference sequence). The CDR3 has 13 residues. CDR3 nucleotides: TGTGCCAGCACCTCAGGGACCGGTTCACCCCTCCACTTT. It codes for CASTSGTGSPLHF.

The V call is TRBV28, the J call TRBJ2-1, with D hard to call. Germline CDR1 and CDR2: MDHEN and SYDVKM. V was shortened by 10 bases and J by 2 bases, with 15 bases between the two germline ends. The CDR3 consists of 14 residues. CDR3 sequence reads: CATRRSSTYNEQFF. DNA for the CDR3: TGTGCCACCAGAAGGAGCTCAACCTACAATGAGCAGTTCTTC.

J is TRBJ2-7 and V is TRBV30; no definite D call. V gave up 2 bases and J gave up 6 bases, with 5 bases separating them. The CDR3 runs to 10 residues. CDR1 and CDR2 from the germline V gene are GTSNPN and SVGIG (reference sequence). The CDR3 DNA reads as TGTGCCTGGAGTAAGACCGAGCAGTACTTC. This sequence encodes CAWSKTEQYF.